This entry concerns a single T cell receptor beta chain. These data are taken from a study of T-cell memory formation after mild COVID-19. Trimming removed 0 bases from V and 10 bases from J, with 17 bases in between. This CDR3 contains 15 residues. Germline CDR1 is SGHRS and CDR2 is YFSETQ. TCRdb used MiXCR to reprocess the 5' RACE reads, holding one entry per CDR3 protein. The sample yields more than 150,000 distinct CDR3 sequences, roughly 20% seen once. This TCR came from a man in his late teens or twenties who had mild COVID-19 (a few samples of this study predate the infection). Cell type and time point are not known. The sequenced sample was PBMCs or a T cell subset sorted from them (not recorded which). The J gene is TRBJ2-1, the V gene TRBV5-1; tentatively, D is TRBD1 or TRBD2 (5 bases each). CDR3 nucleotide sequence: TGCGCCAGCAGCTTGGGGGAGTGGACGAGGGGAGAGCAGTTCTTC. Protein: CASSLGEWTRGEQFF.